The present entry profiles one TCR beta chain with its context. CDR1 MNHEY and CDR2 SMNVEV come from the germline V gene (reference sequence). The V end was cut by 5 bases, the J end by 1 base, with 14 bases between. This CDR3 is 15 amino acids long. This sample is part of a study of cytotoxic CD8 clonotypes in ibrutinib-treated CLL. Using immunoSEQ multiplex PCR, the repertoire was profiled, and TCRdb retains in-frame clones only, with some absent. This table has over 100,000 clones, approximately 85% appearing once. This TCR was sampled from a human donor with chronic lymphocytic leukemia. The rearrangement uses TRBV27 and TRBJ1-1; D perhaps matches TRBD1 (6 bases). The specimen was PBMCs, collected after 24 months of ibrutinib treatment. CDR3 sequence: CASSHAATGNTEAFF. In DNA, the CDR3 is TGTGCCAGCAGTCACGCGGCGACAGGGAACACTGAAGCTTTCTTT.